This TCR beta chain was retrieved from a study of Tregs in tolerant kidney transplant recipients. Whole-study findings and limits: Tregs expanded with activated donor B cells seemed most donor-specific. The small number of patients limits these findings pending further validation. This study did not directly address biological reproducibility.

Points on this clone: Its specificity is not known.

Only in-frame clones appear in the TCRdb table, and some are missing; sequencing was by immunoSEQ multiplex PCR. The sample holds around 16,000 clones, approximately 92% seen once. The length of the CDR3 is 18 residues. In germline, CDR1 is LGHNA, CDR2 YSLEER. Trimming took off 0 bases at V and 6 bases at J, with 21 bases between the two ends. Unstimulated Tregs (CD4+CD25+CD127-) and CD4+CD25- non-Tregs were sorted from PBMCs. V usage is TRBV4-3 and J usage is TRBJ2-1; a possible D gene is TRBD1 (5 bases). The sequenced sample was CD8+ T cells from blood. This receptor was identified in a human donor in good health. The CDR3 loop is CASSQDSPRVGWRNEQFF. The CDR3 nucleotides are TGCGCCAGCAGCCAAGATTCCCCCAGGGTAGGGTGGCGCAATGAGCAGTTCTTC.